This TCR beta chain derives from a study (dated by TCRdb to the mid-2010s). As for the study more broadly: The study examined whether tumor-infiltrating Tregs in breast cancer are drawn from blood Tregs or arise in situ by conversion from other CD4+ T cell subsets. Study-wide findings and limitations: The greatest overlap of tumor-infiltrating Treg TCR alpha and beta sequences was with tumor naive CD4+ T cells, followed next by blood naive CD4+ T cells. Tumor memory CD4+ T cell TCR gene usage clustered with blood and lymph node memory CD4+ cells and lymph node naive CD4+ cells. Validation in the larger cohort was restricted to a single TCR beta V-J rearrangement rather than whole repertoires.

Turning to this clonotype: Its antigen is currently not known. Base qualities are not at hand, and no much larger clone is one base apart.

Relative to germline, V is 10 bases shorter and J is 6 bases shorter, with 16 bases between their ends. Spanning cysteine to phenylalanine, the CDR3 consists of 12 amino acids. The sequence is cut down to CDR3 DNA, 36 bases in frame from base 1. Amplification of full-length TCR variable regions was done by 5' RACE PCR using constant-region reverse primers, and this step was followed by semi-nested PCR with Nested Universal Primer A. The ReliaPrep RNA Cell Miniprep System was used to extract total RNA, which was then reverse transcribed into 5'RACE-ready cDNA with the SMARTer RACE 5'/3' Kit. Multiplex adaptors were used to barcode the full-length TCR alpha and beta libraries, which were then sequenced on an Illumina MiSeq. The study's own analysis went as follows. For each of nine subset-tissue groups, sequencing data from the five patients were combined, and the groups were compared by unsupervised clustering of TCR gene usage. Repertoire similarity was calculated with the Morisita-Horn index, weighting shared sequences by their contribution to each repertoire. TCRdb ran its own pipeline on the public reads, namely fastp trimming at Q25 and MiXCR clone calling, and kept in-frame beta chains. Rows with a matching CDR3 protein are joined into one entry that keeps the most common DNA and genes. These V and J calls are TCRdb output, not the study's own analysis. This sample lists fewer than 65,000 distinct CDR3 sequences; around 30% were detected once. The top ten clones comprise roughly 2.5% of the sample.

To purify naive CD4+ T cells, the Miltenyi Naive CD4+ T Cell Isolation kit was used, and CD25 microbeads served to deplete Tregs. Tregs, naive and memory CD4+ T cells from tumor, blood and ipsilateral draining lymph nodes of about five breast cancer patients underwent full-length TCR alpha and beta sequencing. Tumor tissue, along with lymph nodes from ipsilateral axillary dissection, was perfused with PBS, minced, and then digested using collagenase I and hyaluronidase. Sorted cell populations were confirmed by FACS to exceed 90% purity. The V and J genes are TRBV12-3 or TRBV12-4 and TRBJ2-7; TRBD1 might be the D gene, on 6 matching bases. Sequencing used tumor-infiltrating naive CD4+ T cells sorted from the breast tumor. Per the publication, the cell subset or site label means: naive CD4+ T cells, CD4+CD45RA+CD25-. This TCR was recovered from a female donor with breast cancer. The DNA sequence is as follows: TGTGCCACAGGACAGTGGGAGCTCGAGCAGTACTTC. Translation gives CATGQWELEQYF.